This record concerns one T cell receptor (beta chain) sequence. The antigen this receptor binds is unknown. Base qualities are not recorded, but no much larger clone differs from it by a single base. The CDR3 regions of human TCRbeta chains were subjected to immunosequencing. Regarding the original processing steps: TCRs in the repertoires were compared against a reference library of SARS-CoV-2-specific TCRs that had been generated with the MIRA antigen-specificity platform. Breadth was defined as the fraction of unique TCRs that were SARS-CoV-2-associated. Depth was defined as the fraction of total T cells that were SARS-CoV-2-associated. Using the MIRA data, each spike-specific TCR was mapped to the spike region that the TCR reacts to and placed in a CD4 or CD8 class. Log10-transformed breadth and depth values were compared by one-way ANOVA with Sidak's multiple comparisons tests. Imported from immuneACCESS, the table was reduced by TCRdb to in-frame sequences with V and J called. These copies leave out some clones; in studies compared against another copy, an unresolved V gene accounts for under half, and the cause of the remainder is not known. V and J calls and clone size are those listed in that table; D and trimming were worked out from the DNA. The sample yields roughly 120,000 clones; about nine tenths were counted once. The ten biggest clones cover around 6% of the sample.

The time point label of this sample denotes: about 28 days (+/-7) after the second vaccine dose. AZD1222 recipients whose second dose came at about 4 weeks and those whose second dose came at about 12 weeks were combined into one group, since spike-specific TCR depth and breadth did not differ between the two schedules. Vaccinee samples came from UK trials COV001 and COV002, including a single-blind randomized controlled phase 2/3 trial of AZD1222 (ChAdOx1 nCoV-19) in healthy adults. Trial participant PBMC samples were collected at day 0 and day 28 after the second dose for TCRbeta chain sequencing. The CDR3, from cysteine to phenylalanine, totals 15 residues. The read is trimmed to its CDR3 DNA, 45 bases read in frame from base 1. Trimming leaves V shorter by 4 bases and J shorter by 5 bases, with the junction holding 9 bases beyond the gene matches. The germline V gene (reference sequence) provides CDR1 MNHEY and CDR2 SMNVEV.

This sample stems from a study of T cell responses to AZD1222 COVID-19 vaccine listed by TCRdb under 2021. At the level of the whole study: A total of 240 or so trial participants underwent TCR sequencing, of whom about 200 had received two doses of AZD1222 and about 26 had received two doses of the MenACWY control vaccine. Trial participants were enrolled by age into subgroups of 18-55, 56-69 and 70-plus years, and 148, 28 and 57 TCR-sequenced participants, respectively, were included in these subgroups.

Broad study findings and their caveats: Spike-specific TCR breadth and depth rose significantly after two AZD1222 doses compared with day 0 and with MenACWY recipients. Reportedly, almost half of the unique spike-specific TCRs recognized epitopes lying outside the regions that are mutated in the B.1.351 and B.1.1.7 variants. Most participants were white British and females outnumbered males, and the authors suggested that clonal diversity may have been underestimated. The 56-69-year group was small, and its depth increase did not reach significance, likely because of low power. Conclusions about previously exposed vaccinees are limited because only a handful of AZD1222 recipients were SARS-CoV-2 seropositive at baseline. The vaccine-associated CD4 TCRs covered the entire spike protein, and the dominant responses fell in regions 160-218 and 743-854. Because no samples from the day 14 peak response were available, repertoires could be characterized only after the peak T cell response.

Sequencing was performed on peripheral blood, taken 28 days after the second AZD1222 dose. The chain links TRBV27 with TRBJ1-1; TRBD1 lines up with 8 middle nucleotides. The receptor's source is an adult who received the AZD1222 COVID-19 vaccine. The DNA is TGTGCCAGCAGTTCACAGGGGGGGGGTTGGACTGAAGCTTTCTTT. Its translation reads: CASSSQGGGWTEAFF.